This is a list of T cell receptor beta chains from one sample in a study of graft-versus-host responses after intestinal transplantation. The repertoire was sequenced with immunoSEQ multiplex PCR; TCRdb's copy has only in-frame clones and lacks some. The sample consists of over 100,000 clones, about 88% of them appearing once. Their antigens are not known. This specimen was unstimulated CD4+ T cells sorted from spleen or lymph node cells, taken before intestinal transplant. The receptors were sampled from a human donor who received an intestinal transplant. The CDR3 runs from the conserved cysteine through the conserved F or W. A D gene is named only where the DNA matches it firmly.

V: TRBV27
D: TRBD1
CDR3: CASSIRTGGYEQYF

V: TRBV7-3
D: -
CDR3: CASSPRLGGTDTQYF

V: TRBV6-1
D: TRBD1
CDR3: CASSEQGAVEKLFF

V: TRBV19
D: -
CDR3: CASGYQPQHF

V: TRBV9
D: TRBD1
CDR3: CASSPVRDRAGNSPLHF

V: TRBV7-6
D: -
CDR3: CASSLDPPYEQYF

V: TRBV10-3
D: -
CDR3: CVTGGLCQPQHF

V: TRBV18
D: -
CDR3: CASSPENPPSEQYF

V: TRBV11-2
D: TRBD1
CDR3: CASSSTSGQGLYEQYF

V: TRBV11-2
D: -
CDR3: CASSLKRDLLQQYF

V: TRBV19
D: TRBD1
CDR3: CASNPRQGSGEQYF

V: TRBV11-2
D: -
CDR3: CASSLNRQETQYF

V: TRBV6-5
D: TRBD1
CDR3: CASSAGQGGSPLHF

V: TRBV5-1
D: TRBD2
CDR3: CASSFTTSNYNEQFF

V: TRBV19
D: -
CDR3: CASSINPAQNSPLHF

V: TRBV2
D: TRBD2
CDR3: CASSTRGGREETQYF

V: TRBV2
D: -
CDR3: CASSPTGTGELFF

V: TRBV6-1
D: TRBD1
CDR3: CASSPGQGAGEQYF

V: TRBV27
D: -
CDR3: CASSPNWGVNYYGYTF

V: TRBV5-1
D: TRBD1
CDR3: CASSPGTEGNTIYF

V: TRBV11-2
D: -
CDR3: CASSRPGRYEQYF

V: TRBV5-4
D: TRBD1
CDR3: CASSYRGGNTIYF

V: TRBV7-6
D: -
CDR3: CASSRNQETQYF

V: TRBV5-1
D: TRBD2
CDR3: CASSSGLAGQETQYF

V: TRBV10-3
D: TRBD1
CDR3: CAIGGPNYGYTF

V: TRBV5-1
D: -
CDR3: CASGPGTRTGELFF

V: TRBV6-5
D: TRBD1
CDR3: CATLMGTGEGYTF

V: TRBV18
D: TRBD1
CDR3: CASSPGQTEAFF

V: TRBV5-1
D: -
CDR3: CASSLGGEGQPQHF

V: TRBV29-1
D: -
CDR3: CSAVTNAETQYF

V: TRBV7-2
D: TRBD2
CDR3: CASSASGSSYEQYF

V: TRBV5-4
D: TRBD2
CDR3: CASSLVLAGQETQYF

V: TRBV5-1
D: TRBD2
CDR3: CASSFSGRSSDEQFF

V: TRBV7-9
D: -
CDR3: CASSLAQGTNEKLFF

V: TRBV11-2
D: -
CDR3: CASSLGEQETQYF

V: TRBV5-1
D: -
CDR3: CASSGTREDDGYTF

V: TRBV20-1
D: -
CDR3: CSARQNTEAFF

V: TRBV19
D: TRBD1
CDR3: CASSIVQGAGQPQHF

V: TRBV4-2
D: TRBD2
CDR3: CASSQTGAGEAGELFF

V: TRBV6-4
D: -
CDR3: CASSSQEGQPQHF

V: TRBV10-2
D: TRBD2
CDR3: CASRTSGGGMGNIQYF

V: TRBV18
D: TRBD1
CDR3: CASSQNDRGNQPQHF

V: TRBV11-3
D: -
CDR3: CASSFQGEETQYF

V: TRBV10-3
D: TRBD2
CDR3: CAISGLAGAYEQYF

V: TRBV7-2
D: -
CDR3: CASSLRTPGSHYGYTF

V: TRBV18
D: -
CDR3: CASSPSTNSPLHF

V: TRBV6-4
D: TRBD2
CDR3: CASSDRLAGGQETQYF

V: TRBV5-1
D: TRBD1
CDR3: CASSSGQGQADTQYF

V: TRBV29-1
D: TRBD1
CDR3: CSVYHPQKGQGAIEFF

V: TRBV2
D: -
CDR3: CASKEVMGVETQYF

V: TRBV5-3
D: -
CDR3: CARSLTGYRAGELFF

V: TRBV5-1
D: TRBD2
CDR3: CASSFQAGGGETQYF

V: TRBV11-1
D: TRBD1
CDR3: CASSLGTAYNEQFF

V: TRBV5-6
D: -
CDR3: CASSLALPTNTGELFF

V: TRBV10-1
D: TRBD1
CDR3: CASSGGTGEAFF

V: TRBV5-4
D: -
CDR3: CASSLGASPQETQYF

V: TRBV10-2
D: -
CDR3: CASSDLFQESSYNEQFF

V: TRBV5-1
D: TRBD2
CDR3: CASSLVAGGQGETQYF